The 11 T cell receptor beta chains below were found in one sample sequenced in a study of response to subunit inactivated influenza vaccine. Using its own MiXCR run on the RT-PCR reads, TCRdb lists one record per CDR3 protein. The sample includes around 180,000 distinct CDR3 sequences, about 10% seen only once; the top ten take approximately 11%. This material consisted of non-naive T cells sorted from PBMCs, taken on the day of vaccination. Receptors were obtained from a man between 50 and 59 years old who received an inactivated influenza vaccine.

V usage is TRBV6-2 or TRBV6-3 and J usage is TRBJ1-5; D remains unclear. Per germline, CDR1 MNHEY and CDR2 SVGEGT. This CDR3 is 17 amino acids long. V lost 2 bases and J lost 1, with 15 bases in between. CDR3 protein: CASSYPNPGRSNQPQHF. CDR3 DNA sequence: TGTGCCAGCAGTTACCCTAACCCGGGGAGAAGCAATCAGCCCCAGCATTTT.

There are many counts of this clonotype. The V and J genes are TRBV20-1 and TRBJ1-5; 8 bases align to TRBD1. The germline gives CDR1 DFQATT, CDR2 SNEGSKA (reference sequence). V shed 4 bases and J 4 bases; nucleotides not matched to a gene: 6. The CDR3 extends over 14 amino acids. CDR3 DNA sequence: TGCAGTGCTACACAGGGGGGCCTAAATCAGCCCCAGCATTTT. It yields the protein CSATQGGLNQPQHF.

This clonotype occurred many times. The CDR3 spells CSARLPIGLTEAFF. DNA of the CDR3: TGCAGTGCTCGCCTGCCCATTGGCCTCACTGAAGCTTTCTTT. J is TRBJ1-1 and V is TRBV20-1; D is unclear. Germline CDR1 reads DFQATT; CDR2 reads SNEGSKA (reference sequence). There are 14 residues in the CDR3. V gave up 5 bases and J gave up 4 bases, with 17 bases separating them.

This clonotype showed up just a few times. The J gene is TRBJ1-5, the V gene TRBV6-2 or TRBV6-3; D call uncertain. The CDR3 is made up of 13 amino acids. CDR1 is MNHEY, CDR2 SVGEGT, per germline. The V and J ends lost 8 bases and 0 bases respectively, with 8 bases between them. CDR3 amino acids: CASRTDSNQPQHF. DNA for the CDR3: TGTGCCAGCCGGACGGATAGCAATCAGCCCCAGCATTTT.

V usage is TRBV5-1 and J usage is TRBJ2-7, with 8 bases identical to TRBD2. With V trimmed by 4 bases and J by 6 bases, 15 bases remained unmatched. Germline values: CDR1 SGHRS, CDR2 YFSETQ. The CDR3 is 16 amino acids. As DNA, the CDR3 is TGCGCCAGCAGCATCCTTGGACTAACGGGAGGGGGCGAGCAGTACTTC. The encoded protein is CASSILGLTGGGEQYF.

The rearrangement joins TRBV6-1 to TRBJ2-5; 7 bases agree with TRBD1. CDR3 length: 16 residues. The trim removed 3 bases at V and 3 bases at J, leaving 10 bases unmatched. Germline V gene lookup returns CDR1 MNHNS and CDR2 SASEGT. CDR3 sequence (DNA): TGTGCCAGCAGTGATCTCCCGGGACAGCGGAAAGAGACCCAGTACTTC. The encoded protein is CASSDLPGQRKETQYF.

This chain joins TRBV2 and TRBJ1-2, with a tentative D call TRBD1 (6 bases). V was clipped by 7 bases and J by 0 bases, with 12 bases between them. The CDR3 totals 14 residues. Germline V CDR1 and CDR2: SNHLY, FYNNEI. DNA of the CDR3: TGTGCCAGCAAATCGGACAGATCTAACTATGGCTACACCTTC. It yields the protein CASKSDRSNYGYTF.

V is TRBV5-5 and J is TRBJ2-6, with 9 bases that match TRBD1. The CDR3 is 18 residues long. V shed 1 base and J 1 base; nucleotides not matched to a gene: 6. Germline CDR1 and CDR2: SGHKS and YYEKEE (reference sequence). The CDR3 coding sequence is TGTGCCAGCAGCTTGTACAGGGGGCAGGGGTCTGGGGCCAACGTCCTGACTTTC. Translating it yields CASSLYRGQGSGANVLTF.

This clonotype was seen a handful of times. The chain links TRBV3-1 to TRBJ1-1; no firm D call. The V end lost 5 bases, the J end lost 3 bases, and 13 bases lay between the germline ends. The CDR3 is 14 amino acids. The germline V gene encodes CDR1 LGHDT and CDR2 YNNKEL (reference sequence). The CDR3 loop is CASSSLLGDTEAFF. CDR3 bases: TGTGCCAGCAGCTCCCTTCTGGGTGACACTGAAGCTTTCTTT.

The sample holds a few counts of this clonotype. J is TRBJ2-7 and V is TRBV20-1, with unresolved D. V was pared by 7 bases and J by 3 bases, with 16 bases between. The CDR3 contains 13 residues. Per the germline V gene, CDR1 is DFQATT and CDR2 is SNEGSKA (reference sequence). Here the CDR3 DNA reads TGCAGTGGCCAGTCTAGGATCGGCTACGAGCAGTACTTC. It codes for CSGQSRIGYEQYF.

The table lists this clonotype with many counts. The J gene is TRBJ2-3, the V gene TRBV4-3; D is unclear. Germline loops: CDR1 LGHNA, CDR2 YSLEER. The CDR3 spans 17 residues. The germline V and J ends were trimmed by 0 bases and 0 bases, with 13 bases remaining between them. The CDR3 loop reads CASSQDPSIVSTDTQYF. CDR3 in DNA: TGCGCCAGCAGCCAAGATCCTTCTATCGTTAGCACAGATACGCAGTATTTT.